This TCR beta chain was recovered during a study of cytomegalovirus exposure and HLA in healthy donors. Sequencing used immunoSEQ multiplex PCR; TCRdb keeps in-frame clones, though not all of them. The table records more than 85,000 clones, less than 95% of them present only once. As regards this clone: Antigen unknown.

Study findings and constraints: The classifier reportedly diagnosed cytomegalovirus status with high sensitivity and specificity. The study designated over 150 TCR beta chains cytomegalovirus-associated.

Among the roughly 120 subjects of the validation cohort, separate from the roughly 700-subject first cohort, were the donors. In germline, CDR1 is SGHTA, CDR2 FQGTGA. The CDR3 is 14 amino acids. V was shortened by 4 bases and J by 2 bases, with 8 bases between the two germline ends. The sample consisted of PBMCs. The chain carries TRBV7-3 and TRBJ2-2, with D perhaps matching TRBD1 (6 bases). The clonotype was recovered from a woman aged 18-30 years in good health and CMV-seronegative. Written as DNA, the CDR3 is TGTGCCAGCAGCTCCGGGACAAACACCGGGGAGCTGTTTTTT. Protein product: CASSSGTNTGELFF.